Listed below are T cell receptor beta chains from one sample, sequenced in a study of blood T cell repertoires in COVID-19. Repertoires were generated with immunoSEQ multiplex PCR, while TCRdb's copy carries only in-frame clones and drops some. Of 30,000 to 40,000 clones detected, approximately 78% appear once; the ten largest clones hold around 40%. What was sequenced was peripheral blood. All receptors come from an elderly man with active or convalescent COVID-19. Each CDR3 is given without its conserved first and last residue.

j_call,v_call,cdr3_aa
TRBJ1-1,TRBV18,ASSPGGHTEAF
TRBJ2-7,TRBV6-2/TRBV6-3,ASSFATGGYEQY
TRBJ1-2,TRBV5-1,ASSFSLNYGYT
TRBJ2-7,TRBV6-5,ASRLSGTGNHEQY
TRBJ2-7,TRBV5-1,ASSDGQGNEQY
TRBJ2-7,TRBV14,ASPFYEQY
TRBJ1-1,TRBV9,ASSETGTAIEAF
TRBJ2-4,TRBV12-3/TRBV12-4,ASSLLAKNIQY
TRBJ2-7,TRBV12-3/TRBV12-4,ASSLSRGEEQY
TRBJ1-4,TRBV19,ATKGQENEKLF
TRBJ2-7,TRBV6-5,ASSRLAGETYEQY
TRBJ2-1,TRBV7-9,ASSPSYNEQF
TRBJ2-5,TRBV11-3,ASSFKGAETQY
TRBJ2-5,TRBV29-1,SATNPGEETQY
TRBJ1-5,TRBV5-6,ASSRERGQGASQPQH
TRBJ2-7,TRBV6-2/TRBV6-3,ASSYDSGGGYEQY
TRBJ2-3,TRBV5-1,ASSLVTGLDIDTQY
TRBJ2-1,TRBV28,ASSPGGTSGSDNEQF